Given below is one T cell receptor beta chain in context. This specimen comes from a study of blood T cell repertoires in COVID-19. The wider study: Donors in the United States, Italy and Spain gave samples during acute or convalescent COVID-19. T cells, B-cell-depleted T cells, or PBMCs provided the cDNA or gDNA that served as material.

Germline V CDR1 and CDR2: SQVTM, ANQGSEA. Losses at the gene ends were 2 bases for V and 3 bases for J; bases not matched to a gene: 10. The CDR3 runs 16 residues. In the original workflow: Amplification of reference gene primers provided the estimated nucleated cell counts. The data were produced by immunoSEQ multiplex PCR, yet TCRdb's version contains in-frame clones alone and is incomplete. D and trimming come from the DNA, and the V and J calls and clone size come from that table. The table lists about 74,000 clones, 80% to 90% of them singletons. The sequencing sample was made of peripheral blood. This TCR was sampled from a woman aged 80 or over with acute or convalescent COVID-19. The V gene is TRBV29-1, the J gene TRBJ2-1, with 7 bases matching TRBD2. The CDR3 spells CSVEPRSSGVYNEQFF. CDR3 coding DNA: TGCAGCGTTGAACCCCGGTCTAGCGGAGTCTACAATGAGCAGTTCTTC.